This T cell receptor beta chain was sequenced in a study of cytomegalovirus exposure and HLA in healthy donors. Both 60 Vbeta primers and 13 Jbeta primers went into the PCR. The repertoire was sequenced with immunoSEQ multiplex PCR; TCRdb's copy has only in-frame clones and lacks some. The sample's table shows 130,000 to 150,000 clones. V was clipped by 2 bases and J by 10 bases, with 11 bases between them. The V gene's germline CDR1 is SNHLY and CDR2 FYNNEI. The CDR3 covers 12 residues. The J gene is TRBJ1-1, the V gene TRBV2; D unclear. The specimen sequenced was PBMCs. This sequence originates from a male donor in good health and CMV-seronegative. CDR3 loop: CASSENRESAFF. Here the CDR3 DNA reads TGTGCCAGCAGTGAAAACCGGGAATCAGCTTTCTTT.